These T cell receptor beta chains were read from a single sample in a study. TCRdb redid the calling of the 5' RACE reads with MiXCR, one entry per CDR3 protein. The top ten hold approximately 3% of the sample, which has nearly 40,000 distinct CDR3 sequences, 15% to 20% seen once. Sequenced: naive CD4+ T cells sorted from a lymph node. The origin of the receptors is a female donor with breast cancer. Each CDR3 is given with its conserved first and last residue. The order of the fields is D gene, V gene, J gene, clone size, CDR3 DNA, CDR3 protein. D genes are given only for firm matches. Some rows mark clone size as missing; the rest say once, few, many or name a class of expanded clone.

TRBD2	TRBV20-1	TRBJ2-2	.	TGCAGTGCTAGTAATCTAGCGGGAATGGCCGGGGAGCTGTTTTTT	CSASNLAGMAGELFF
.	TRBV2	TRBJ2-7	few	TGTGCCAGCAGTTTAGAGTTGCGCTACGAGCAGTACTTC	CASSLELRYEQYF
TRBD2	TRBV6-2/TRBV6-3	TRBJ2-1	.	TGTGCCAGCAGTTACGGGGCTAGCGGTATTTGGCAGTTCTTC	CASSYGASGIWQFF
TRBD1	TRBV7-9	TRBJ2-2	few	TGTGCCAGCAGAAGGGACAGGGCGAACACCGGGGAGCTGTTTTTT	CASRRDRANTGELFF
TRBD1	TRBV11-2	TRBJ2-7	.	TGTGCCAGCAGCACAGGGGGCTCCTCCTACGAGCAGTACTTC	CASSTGGSSYEQYF
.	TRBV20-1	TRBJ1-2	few	TGCAGTGCTGGGGGGGCTGGCGTGAGCTATGGCTACACCTTC	CSAGGAGVSYGYTF
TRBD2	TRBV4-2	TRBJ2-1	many	TGTGCCAGCAGCCAAGAGGGCGGGGGGGGCTACAATGAGCAGTTCTTC	CASSQEGGGGYNEQFF
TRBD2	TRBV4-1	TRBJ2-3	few	TGCGCCAGCAGCCAAGGCTGGACTAGCCCAGATACGCAGTATTTT	CASSQGWTSPDTQYF
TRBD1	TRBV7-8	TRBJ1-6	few	TGTGCCAGCAGCGGAGAGAAGACAGGGCATTCACCCCTCCACTTT	CASSGEKTGHSPLHF
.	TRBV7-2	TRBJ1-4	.	TGTGCCAGCAGCTTCCAAGGGGGGACTGAAAAACTGTTTTTT	CASSFQGGTEKLFF
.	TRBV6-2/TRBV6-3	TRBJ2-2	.	TGTGCCAGCAGACTGGACTACCCTCGCACCGGGGAGCTGTTTTTT	CASRLDYPRTGELFF
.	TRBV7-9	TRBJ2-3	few	TGTGCCAGCAGCTTACCCAGCGGGTTGGAGTCACGAGATACGCAGTATTTT	CASSLPSGLESRDTQYF
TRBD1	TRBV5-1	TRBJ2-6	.	TGCGCCAGCAAGAGACAGGGCTCTGGGGTCAACGTCCTGACTTTC	CASKRQGSGVNVLTF
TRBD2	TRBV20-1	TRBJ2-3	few	TGCAGTGCTAGAGCTCTAGCGGGAGTAGCAGATACGCAGTATTTT	CSARALAGVADTQYF
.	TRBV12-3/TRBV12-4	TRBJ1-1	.	TGTGCCAGCAGTTCCCGGGACGCCCGCCTGGCTTTCTTT	CASSSRDARLAFF
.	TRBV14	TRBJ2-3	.	TGTGCCAGCAGACAGAACACAGATACGCAGTATTTT	CASRQNTDTQYF
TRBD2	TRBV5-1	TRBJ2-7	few	TGCGCCAGCAGCCCTTCTAGCGGTAGCTCCTACGAGCAGTACTTC	CASSPSSGSSYEQYF
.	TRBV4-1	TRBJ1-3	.	TGCGCCAGCAGCCAAGTTCTCAACTCTGGAAACACCATATATTTT	CASSQVLNSGNTIYF
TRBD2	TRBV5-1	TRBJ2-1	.	TGCGCCAGCAGCACCCAAGCGGGAGGTAGCTACAATGAGCAGTTCTTC	CASSTQAGGSYNEQFF
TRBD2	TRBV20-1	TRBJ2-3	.	TGCAGTGCTAGGTCCGGCGGGGCGGGAGTTACAGATACGCAGTATTTT	CSARSGGAGVTDTQYF
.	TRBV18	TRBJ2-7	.	TGTGCCAGCTCACCACCGTCAACAGCTACCTACGAGCGGTACTTC	CASSPPSTATYERYF
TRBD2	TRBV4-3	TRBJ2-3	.	TGCGCCAGCAGCTTGGCTAGCGGATTTGGGGCAGATACGCAGTATTTT	CASSLASGFGADTQYF
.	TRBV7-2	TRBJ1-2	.	TGTGCCAGCACCCCTGGGTACGGGTATGGCTACACCTTC	CASTPGYGYGYTF
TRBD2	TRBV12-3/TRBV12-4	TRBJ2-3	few	TGTGCCAGCAGGGCCGGGGGGGATACGCAGTATTTT	CASRAGGDTQYF
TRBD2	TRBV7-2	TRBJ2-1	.	TGTGCCAGCAGCTCACACGGCGCACGAGGGACTAGCGGGAGGTTGAATGAGCAGTTCTTC	CASSSHGARGTSGRLNEQFF
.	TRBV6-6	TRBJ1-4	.	TGTACCAGCACCGACCAGACTAATGAAAAACTGTTTTTT	CTSTDQTNEKLFF
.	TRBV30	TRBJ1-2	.	TGTGCCTGGAGTTCCCCAACTGCTAACTATGGCTACACCTTC	CAWSSPTANYGYTF
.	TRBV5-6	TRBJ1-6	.	TGTGCCAGCAGCCCAGGGGTAGGGTTCAATTCACCCCTCCACTTT	CASSPGVGFNSPLHF
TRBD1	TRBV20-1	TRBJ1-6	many	TGCAGTGCTAGATTGACCGGGACAGGGGATTCACCCCTCCACTTT	CSARLTGTGDSPLHF
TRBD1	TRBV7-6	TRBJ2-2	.	TGTGCCAGCAGCAAAGGGACAGGTCAGACCGGGGAGCTGTTTTTT	CASSKGTGQTGELFF
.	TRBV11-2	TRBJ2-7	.	TGTGCCAGCAGCCTTGCAAGGGGGACCGACGAGCAGTACTTC	CASSLARGTDEQYF
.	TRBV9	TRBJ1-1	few	TGTGCCAGCACCAAAGGGGCCGACTACACTGAAGCTTTCTTT	CASTKGADYTEAFF
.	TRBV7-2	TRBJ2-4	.	TGTGCCAGCAGCTTAGGAGGGGGTTTACCCAAAAACATTCAGTACTTC	CASSLGGGLPKNIQYF
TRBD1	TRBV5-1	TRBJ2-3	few	TGCGCCAGCAAGGGGACAGGGCCCACAGATACGCAGTATTTT	CASKGTGPTDTQYF
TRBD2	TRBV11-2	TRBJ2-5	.	TGTGCCAGCAGCTTAGCTTCAGCGGGAGGAGAGACCCAGTACTTC	CASSLASAGGETQYF
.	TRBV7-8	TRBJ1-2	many	TGTGCCAGCAGCGTAGCGGGAGGGCAGGTAGAAAGCAGGGGCTACACCTTC	CASSVAGGQVESRGYTF
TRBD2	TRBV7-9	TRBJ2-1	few	TGTGCCAGCAGCTTATTTAGCGGGGGGAAAGATGAGCAGTTCTTC	CASSLFSGGKDEQFF
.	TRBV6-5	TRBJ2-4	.	TGTGCCAGCAGTTCGACAGGATCGGGAAGCATTCAGTACTTC	CASSSTGSGSIQYF
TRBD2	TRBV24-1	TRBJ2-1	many	TGTGCCACCAGTGATCGCCCGGCTAGCGGGAGAGGAGTTGAGCAGTTCTTC	CATSDRPASGRGVEQFF
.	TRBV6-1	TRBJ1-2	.	TGTGCCAGCAGTGAATCAGCGTACTATGGCTACACCTTC	CASSESAYYGYTF
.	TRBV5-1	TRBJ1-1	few	TGCGCCAGCAGCCCCGGGACAAGTACATTTGAAGCTTTCTTT	CASSPGTSTFEAFF
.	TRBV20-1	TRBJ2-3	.	TGCAGTGCTAGAGATCAACGCGGGGTCACAGATACGCAGTATTTT	CSARDQRGVTDTQYF
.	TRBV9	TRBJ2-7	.	TGTGCCAGCAGCGTAGGAGGTTCCCACGAGCAGTACTTC	CASSVGGSHEQYF
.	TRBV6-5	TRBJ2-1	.	TGTGCCAGCAGGGTTACAGGAAACTCCTACAATGAGCAGTTCTTC	CASRVTGNSYNEQFF
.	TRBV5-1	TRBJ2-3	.	TGCGCCAGCAGCGCCGACTCGGCGGATACGCAGTATTTT	CASSADSADTQYF
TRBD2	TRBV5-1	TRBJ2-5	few	TGCGCCAGCAGCTTGGCCGGGACTAGTCAAGAGACCCAGTACTTC	CASSLAGTSQETQYF
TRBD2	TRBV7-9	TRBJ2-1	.	TGTGCCAGCGGCTTGGCACTAGCGGGAGCCTACAATGAGCAGTTCTTC	CASGLALAGAYNEQFF
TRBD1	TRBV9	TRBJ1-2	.	TGTGCCAGCAGCGACCCGGGACAGGAAAGGAATGGCTACACCTTC	CASSDPGQERNGYTF
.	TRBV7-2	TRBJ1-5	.	TGTGCCAGCAGCCCGCCCGGGTTGACCCAGCATTTT	CASSPPGLTQHF
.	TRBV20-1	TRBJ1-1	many	TGCAGTGCTAAGCTCGCGGGGGGCAACACTGAAGCTTTCTTT	CSAKLAGGNTEAFF
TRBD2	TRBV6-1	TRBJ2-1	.	TGTGCCAGCAGGGATGCACTAGCGGGGTTATCGTGGTTCTTC	CASRDALAGLSWFF